Described below is a single T cell receptor beta chain sequence and its context. The sample originates from a study of blood T cell repertoires in COVID-19. Turning to the study itself: Samples representing acute and convalescent COVID-19 were sourced from the United States, Italy and Spain. In each case, the material was cDNA or gDNA derived from T cells, B-cell-depleted T cells, or PBMCs.

The CDR3 runs 13 residues. The germline V gene encodes CDR1 MNHEY and CDR2 SMNVEV (reference sequence). Deletions cut 2 bases from V and 5 bases from J, with 10 bases between. Per the study methods: Nucleated cell counts were estimated from reference gene primer amplification. Here immunoSEQ multiplex PCR was the method, and the copy in TCRdb shows in-frame clones only, minus some. Clone size and the V and J calls come from that table; the DNA yielded D and trimming. The table shows 180,000 or so clones, with roughly nine tenths occurring only once. V and J are TRBV27 and TRBJ2-7; no clear D gene. The clonotype was recovered from a man in his forties or fifties with acute or convalescent COVID-19. The material sequenced was peripheral blood. The CDR3 region is CASSLTAKNEQYF. The CDR3 nucleotides read TGTGCCAGCAGTTTAACAGCTAAGAACGAGCAGTACTTC.